These T cell receptor beta chains were read from a single sample in a study of cytomegalovirus exposure and HLA in healthy donors. Produced via immunoSEQ multiplex PCR; TCRdb's table is partial and in-frame only. The sample has hundreds of thousands of clones, 75% to 80% seen once; the top ten hold over 1.5%. Source material: PBMCs. These receptors came from a male donor in good health and CMV-seronegative. CDR3s include the opening cysteine and the closing phenylalanine or tryptophan. The listing skips clone size in some rows; elsewhere it reads once, few, many or a size class.

CDR3: CAFNQGLETQYF
V: TRBV30
size: once
J: TRBJ2-5

CDR3: CASSSPGTEETQYF
V: TRBV5-4
size: NA
J: TRBJ2-5

CDR3: CASSPPRDSGNTIYF
V: TRBV18
size: NA
J: TRBJ1-3

CDR3: CASSVTGLKTYEQYF
V: TRBV5-1
size: NA
J: TRBJ2-7

CDR3: CASSQGRVAEAFF
V: TRBV5-4
size: few
J: TRBJ1-1

CDR3: CASSPPWGENTEAFF
V: TRBV7-2
size: NA
J: TRBJ1-1

CDR3: CASSTTGAAEKLFF
V: TRBV19
size: few
J: TRBJ1-4

CDR3: CASSLGARTEAFF
V: TRBV5-6
size: NA
J: TRBJ1-1

CDR3: CASVGTGWDPGNEKLFF
V: TRBV7-3
size: NA
J: TRBJ1-4

CDR3: CASSFPKGDSNQPQHF
V: TRBV28
size: NA
J: TRBJ1-5

CDR3: CAIKRQGSADTQYF
V: TRBV10-3
size: NA
J: TRBJ2-3

CDR3: CASSAGGTSYEQYF
V: TRBV11-3
size: NA
J: TRBJ2-7

CDR3: CASSSGGVYNEQFF
V: TRBV27
size: NA
J: TRBJ2-1

CDR3: CASSRDSAYEQYF
V: TRBV5-5
size: NA
J: TRBJ2-7

CDR3: CASRGQGANYGYTF
V: TRBV5-1
size: few
J: TRBJ1-2

CDR3: CATSRSGEGRETQYF
V: TRBV15
size: once
J: TRBJ2-5

CDR3: CATSRDGGSYNEQFF
V: TRBV15
size: NA
J: TRBJ2-1

CDR3: CASKGWDEQFF
V: TRBV6-6
size: NA
J: TRBJ2-1

CDR3: CASSWGTGSYEQYF
V: TRBV5-1
size: NA
J: TRBJ2-7

CDR3: CASSHPSQGASVHEQYF
V: TRBV23-1
size: NA
J: TRBJ2-7

CDR3: CASRPPEGTEAFF
V: TRBV6-5
size: NA
J: TRBJ1-1

CDR3: CAISAPPGGIAYEQYF
V: TRBV10-3
size: NA
J: TRBJ2-7

CDR3: CASSPGGGNTEAFF
V: TRBV9
size: NA
J: TRBJ1-1

CDR3: CASSHRGLSTEAFF
V: TRBV19
size: NA
J: TRBJ1-1

CDR3: CASSLLQGVFNEQFF
V: TRBV7-9
size: NA
J: TRBJ2-1